This record covers a single T cell receptor (beta chain). The CDR3 loop spans 12 amino acids. CDR1 is SGHRS and CDR2 is YFSETQ in the germline V gene. Between the trimmed V and J ends, which lost 0 bases and 8 bases, there was a span of 8 bases. These data belong to a study of PD-L1 blockade in urothelial cancer. Overall study context: At 3 weeks (second dose) and 6 weeks after starting treatment, blood was analyzed.

Measured with immunoSEQ multiplex PCR; TCRdb has only the in-frame clones, and not every one. The sample holds more than 45,000 clones; approximately 78% are singletons and the top ten take over 8.5%. The time point is: peripheral blood 6 weeks after treatment start. J is TRBJ1-2 and V is TRBV5-1, with D hard to call. The source of this sequence is a man aged 65 to 79 with urothelial cancer. Specimen: PBMCs, collected around atezolizumab (anti-PD-L1) treatment. CDR3 loop: CASSLAGGGYTF. DNA of the CDR3: TGCGCCAGCAGCTTGGCAGGAGGAGGCTACACCTTC.